One TCR beta chain is described in this entry. Germline values: CDR1 SGDLS, CDR2 YYNGEE. Trimming shortened V by 3 bases and J by 3 bases, and 7 bases separated the two germline ends. The CDR3 length is 12 residues. This record belongs to a study of blood T cell repertoires in COVID-19. Per the authors' pipeline: Reference gene primers were amplified, and this amplification served to estimate nucleated cell counts. TCRdb's table, derived via immunoSEQ multiplex PCR, lists solely in-frame clones and lacks some. The V and J calls and the clone size are those of that table, but D and trimming were determined from the DNA. This sample carries around 100,000 clones, roughly 80% of them seen once, and the ten largest clones take roughly 24%.

The TCR comes from a human donor in a cohort sampled during active COVID-19. The chain links TRBV9 to TRBJ2-7; D is unclear. The sample was peripheral blood. The DNA of the CDR3 is TGTGCCAGCAGCGCCTCCTTCTACGAGCAGTACTTC. Translation: CASSASFYEQYF.